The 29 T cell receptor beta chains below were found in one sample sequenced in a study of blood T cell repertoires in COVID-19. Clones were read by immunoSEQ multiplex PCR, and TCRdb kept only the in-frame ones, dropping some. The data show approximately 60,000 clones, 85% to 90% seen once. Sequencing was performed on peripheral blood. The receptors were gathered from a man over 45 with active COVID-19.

CDR3 protein: CASSQTGAMNTEAFF. The CDR3 coding sequence is TGTGCCAGCTCACAAACAGGGGCCATGAACACTGAAGCTTTCTTT. The chain has TRBV18 and TRBJ1-1, with 7 bases that match TRBD1. CDR1 and CDR2 from the germline V gene are KGHSH and LQKENI. The trim removed 4 bases at V and 0 bases at J, leaving 5 bases unmatched. The CDR3 length is 15 residues.

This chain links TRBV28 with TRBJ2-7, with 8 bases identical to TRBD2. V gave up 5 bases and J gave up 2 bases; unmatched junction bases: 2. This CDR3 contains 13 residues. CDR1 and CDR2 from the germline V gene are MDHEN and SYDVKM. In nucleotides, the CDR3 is TGTGCCAGCAGTATAGCGGGGACCTACGAGCAGTACTTC. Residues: CASSIAGTYEQYF. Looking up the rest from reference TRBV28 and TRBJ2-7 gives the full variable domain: DVKVTQSSRYLVKRTGEKVFLECVQDMDHENMFWYRQDPGLGLRLIYFSYDVKMKEKGDIPEGYSVSREKKERFSLILESASTNQTSMYLCASSIAGTYEQYFGPGTRLTVT.

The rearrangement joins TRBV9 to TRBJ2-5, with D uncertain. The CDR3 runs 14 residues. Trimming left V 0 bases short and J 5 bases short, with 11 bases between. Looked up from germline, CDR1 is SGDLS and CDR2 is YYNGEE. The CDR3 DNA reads TGTGCCAGCAGCGTAGATTCTAGTACGGAGACCCAGTACTTC. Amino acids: CASSVDSSTETQYF.

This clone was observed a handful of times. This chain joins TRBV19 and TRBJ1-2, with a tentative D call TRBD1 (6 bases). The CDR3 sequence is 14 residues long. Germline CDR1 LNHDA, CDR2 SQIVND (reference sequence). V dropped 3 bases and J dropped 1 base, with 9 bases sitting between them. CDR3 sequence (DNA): TGTGCCAGTAGTATTGAAGGGGGTAACTATGGCTACACCTTC. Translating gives CASSIEGGNYGYTF.

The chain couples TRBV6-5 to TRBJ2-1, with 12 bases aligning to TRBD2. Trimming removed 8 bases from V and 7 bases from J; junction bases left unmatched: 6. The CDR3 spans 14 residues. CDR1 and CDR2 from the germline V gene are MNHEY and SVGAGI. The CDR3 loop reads CASAGTSGSNEQFF. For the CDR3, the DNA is TGTGCCAGCGCCGGGACTAGCGGGTCAAATGAGCAGTTCTTC.

CDR3 amino acids: CASSVAGATYNEQFF. The CDR3, as DNA: TGCGCCAGCAGCGTGGCGGGCGCGACCTACAATGAGCAGTTCTTC. The rearrangement joins TRBV4-1 to TRBJ2-1; possible D gene TRBD2, 5 bases. Germline V gene sequence: CDR1 MGHRA, CDR2 YSYEKL. CDR3 length: 15 amino acids. Deletions cut 5 bases from V and 2 bases from J, with 13 bases between.

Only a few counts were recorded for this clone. CDR3 DNA: TGTGCCAGCAGTTCCTCTAGCGGGAGAGTGGACGAGCAGTACTTC. It codes for CASSSSSGRVDEQYF. The V gene is TRBV6-5, the J gene TRBJ2-7; 10 bases align to TRBD2. J was trimmed by 5 bases and V by 4 bases; bases with no gene match: 8. From germline, CDR1 is MNHEY and CDR2 SVGAGI. The CDR3 is 15 amino acids.

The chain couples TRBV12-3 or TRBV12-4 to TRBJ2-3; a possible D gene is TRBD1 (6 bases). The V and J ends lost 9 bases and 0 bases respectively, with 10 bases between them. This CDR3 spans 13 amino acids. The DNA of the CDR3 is TGTGCCAGTAGGGGGTCGAGCACAGATACGCAGTATTTT. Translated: CASRGSSTDTQYF.

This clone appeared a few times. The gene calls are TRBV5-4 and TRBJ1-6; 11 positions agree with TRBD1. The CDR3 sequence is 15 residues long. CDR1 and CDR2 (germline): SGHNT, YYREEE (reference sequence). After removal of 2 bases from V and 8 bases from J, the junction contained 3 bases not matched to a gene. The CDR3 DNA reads TGTGCCAGCAGCTTTGGGACAGGGGGGGATTCACCCCTCCACTTT. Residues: CASSFGTGGDSPLHF.

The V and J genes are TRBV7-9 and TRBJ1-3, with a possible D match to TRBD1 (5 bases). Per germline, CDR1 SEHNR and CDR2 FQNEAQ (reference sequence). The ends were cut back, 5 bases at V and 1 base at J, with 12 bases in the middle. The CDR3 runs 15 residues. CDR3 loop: CASSTQGQSGNTIYF. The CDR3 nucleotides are TGTGCCAGCAGCACCCAGGGTCAGTCTGGAAACACCATATATTTT.

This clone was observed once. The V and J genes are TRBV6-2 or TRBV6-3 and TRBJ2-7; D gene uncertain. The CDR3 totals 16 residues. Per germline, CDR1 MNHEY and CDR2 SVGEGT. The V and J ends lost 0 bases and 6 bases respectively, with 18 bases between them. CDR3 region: CASSYSRPAQNGEQYF. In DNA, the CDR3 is TGTGCCAGCAGTTACTCGAGGCCAGCTCAAAATGGCGAGCAGTACTTC.

The chain's CDR3 is CASSSGLAMVAQYF. The CDR3, as DNA: TGTGCCAGTAGTTCGGGACTAGCTATGGTAGCCCAGTACTTC. The chain employs TRBV19 and TRBJ2-5; 9 positions agree with TRBD2. V was clipped by 5 bases and J by 9 bases; unmatched bases: 10. Per germline, CDR1 LNHDA and CDR2 SQIVND (reference sequence). The CDR3 covers 14 residues.

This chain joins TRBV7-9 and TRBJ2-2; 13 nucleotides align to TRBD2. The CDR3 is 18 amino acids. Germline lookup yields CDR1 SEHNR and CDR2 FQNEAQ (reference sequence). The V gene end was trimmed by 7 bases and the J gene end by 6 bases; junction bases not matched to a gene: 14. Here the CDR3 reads CASTPGTSGMVLPGELFF. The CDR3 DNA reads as TGTGCCAGCACCCCGGGGACTAGCGGGATGGTTTTACCCGGGGAGCTGTTTTTT.

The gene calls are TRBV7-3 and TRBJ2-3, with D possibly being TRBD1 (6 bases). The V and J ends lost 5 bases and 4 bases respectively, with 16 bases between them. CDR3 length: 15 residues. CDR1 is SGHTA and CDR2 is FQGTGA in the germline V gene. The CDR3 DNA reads TGTGCCAGCAGCCTCAGGACAGACCCCCCAGATACGCAGTATTTT. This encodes CASSLRTDPPDTQYF.

CDR3 DNA: TGTGCCAGTAAATCCCGGGAGACCAATGAGCAGTTCTTC. Amino acids: CASKSRETNEQFF. This rearrangement joins TRBV19 to TRBJ2-1, with D perhaps matching TRBD2 (6 bases). In germline, CDR1 is LNHDA, CDR2 SQIVND (reference sequence). The CDR3 loop spans 13 amino acids. The ends were cut back, 7 bases at V and 6 bases at J, with 13 bases in the middle.

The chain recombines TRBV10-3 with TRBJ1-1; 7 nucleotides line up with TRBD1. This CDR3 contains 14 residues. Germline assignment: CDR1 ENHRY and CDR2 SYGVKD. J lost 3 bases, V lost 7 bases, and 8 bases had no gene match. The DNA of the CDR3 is TGTGCCATCAAACGGAACCAGGGGGACACTGAAGCTTTCTTT. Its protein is CAIKRNQGDTEAFF.

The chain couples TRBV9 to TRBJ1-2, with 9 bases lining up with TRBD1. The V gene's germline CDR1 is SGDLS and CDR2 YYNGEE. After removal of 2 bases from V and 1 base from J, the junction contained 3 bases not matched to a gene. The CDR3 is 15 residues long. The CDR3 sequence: CASSVTGGVNYGYTF. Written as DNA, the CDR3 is TGTGCCAGCAGCGTGACAGGGGGGGTTAACTATGGCTACACCTTC.

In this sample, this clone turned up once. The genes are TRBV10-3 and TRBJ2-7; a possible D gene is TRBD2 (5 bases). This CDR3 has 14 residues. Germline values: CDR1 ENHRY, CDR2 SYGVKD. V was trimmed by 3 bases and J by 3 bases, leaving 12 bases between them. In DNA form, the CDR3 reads TGTGCCATCAGTGAAGCCAGCGGTCTCTACGAGCAGTACTTC. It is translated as CAISEASGLYEQYF.

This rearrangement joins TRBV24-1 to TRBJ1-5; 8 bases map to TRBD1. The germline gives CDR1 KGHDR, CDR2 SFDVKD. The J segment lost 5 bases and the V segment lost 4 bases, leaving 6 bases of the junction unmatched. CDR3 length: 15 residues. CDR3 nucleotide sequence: TGTGCCACCAGTGACCCGGACAGGGTCGATCAGCCCCAGCATTTT. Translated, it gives CATSDPDRVDQPQHF.

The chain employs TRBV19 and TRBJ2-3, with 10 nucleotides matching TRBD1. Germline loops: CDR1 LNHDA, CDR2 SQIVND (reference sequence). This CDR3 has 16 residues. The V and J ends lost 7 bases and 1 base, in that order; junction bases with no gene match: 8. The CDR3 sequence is CASKRQGAVGTDTQYF. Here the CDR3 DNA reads TGTGCCAGTAAAAGACAGGGGGCGGTGGGCACAGATACGCAGTATTTT.

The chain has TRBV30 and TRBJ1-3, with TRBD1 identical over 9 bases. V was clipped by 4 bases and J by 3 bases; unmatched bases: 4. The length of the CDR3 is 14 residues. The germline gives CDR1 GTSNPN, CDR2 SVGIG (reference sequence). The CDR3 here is CAWTQDRGGNTIYF. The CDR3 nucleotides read TGTGCCTGGACCCAGGACAGGGGTGGAAACACCATATATTTT.

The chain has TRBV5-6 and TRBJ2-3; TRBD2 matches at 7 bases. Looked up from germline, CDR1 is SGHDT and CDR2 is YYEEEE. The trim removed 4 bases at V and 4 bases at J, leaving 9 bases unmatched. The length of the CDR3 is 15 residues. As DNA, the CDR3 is TGTGCCAGCAGCCCATCGGCGGGAGCGTCAGATACGCAGTATTTT. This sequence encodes CASSPSAGASDTQYF.

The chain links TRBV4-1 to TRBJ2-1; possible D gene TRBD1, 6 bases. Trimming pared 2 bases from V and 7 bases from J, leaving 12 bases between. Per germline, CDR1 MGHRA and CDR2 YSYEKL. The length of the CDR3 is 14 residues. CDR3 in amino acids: CASSQRTDSNEQFF. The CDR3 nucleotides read TGCGCCAGCAGCCAAAGGACAGATTCTAATGAGCAGTTCTTC.

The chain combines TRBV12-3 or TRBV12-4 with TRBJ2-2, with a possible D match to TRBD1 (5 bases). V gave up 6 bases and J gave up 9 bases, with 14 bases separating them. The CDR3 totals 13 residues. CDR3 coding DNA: TGTGCCAGCAGCTTTGGGGCCCCCCGGGAGCTGTTTTTT. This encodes CASSFGAPRELFF.

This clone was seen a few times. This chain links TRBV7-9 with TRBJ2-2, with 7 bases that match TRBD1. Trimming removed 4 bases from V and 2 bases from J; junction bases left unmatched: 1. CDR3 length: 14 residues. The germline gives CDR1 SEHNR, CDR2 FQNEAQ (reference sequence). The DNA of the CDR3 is TGTGCCAGCAGCTGGACAGGAAACACCGGGGAGCTGTTTTTT. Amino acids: CASSWTGNTGELFF.

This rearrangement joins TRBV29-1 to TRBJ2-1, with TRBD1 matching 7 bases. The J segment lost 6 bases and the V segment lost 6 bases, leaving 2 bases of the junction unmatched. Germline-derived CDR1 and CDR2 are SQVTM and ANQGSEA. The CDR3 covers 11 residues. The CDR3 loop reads CSVDRANEQFF. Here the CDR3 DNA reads TGCAGCGTCGACAGGGCCAATGAGCAGTTCTTC.

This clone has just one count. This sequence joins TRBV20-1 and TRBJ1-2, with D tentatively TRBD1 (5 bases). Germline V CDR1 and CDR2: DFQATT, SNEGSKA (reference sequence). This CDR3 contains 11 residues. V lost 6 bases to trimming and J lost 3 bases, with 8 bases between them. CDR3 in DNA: TGCAGTGCACGGGGGGACTATGGCTACACCTTC. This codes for CSARGDYGYTF.

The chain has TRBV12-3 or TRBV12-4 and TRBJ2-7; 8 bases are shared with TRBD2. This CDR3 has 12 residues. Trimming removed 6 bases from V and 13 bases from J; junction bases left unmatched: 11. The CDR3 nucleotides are TGTGCCAGCAGCCGGACCGACGCGGGGGGATACTTC. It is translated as CASSRTDAGGYF.

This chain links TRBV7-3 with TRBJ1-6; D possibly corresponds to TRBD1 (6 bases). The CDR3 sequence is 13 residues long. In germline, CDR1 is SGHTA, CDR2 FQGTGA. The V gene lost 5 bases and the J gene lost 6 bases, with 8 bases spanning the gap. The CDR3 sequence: CASSRDTNSPLHF. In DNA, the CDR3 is TGTGCCAGCAGCCGGGACACTAATTCACCCCTCCACTTT.